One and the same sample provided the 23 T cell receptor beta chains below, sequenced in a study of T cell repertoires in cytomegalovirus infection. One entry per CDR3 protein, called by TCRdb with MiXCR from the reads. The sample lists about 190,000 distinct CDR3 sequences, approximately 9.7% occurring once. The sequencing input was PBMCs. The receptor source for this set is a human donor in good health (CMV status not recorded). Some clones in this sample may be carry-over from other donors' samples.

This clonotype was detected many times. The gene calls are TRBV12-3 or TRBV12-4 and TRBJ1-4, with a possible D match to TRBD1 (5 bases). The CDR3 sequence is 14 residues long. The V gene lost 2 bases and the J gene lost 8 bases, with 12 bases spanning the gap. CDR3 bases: TGTGCCAGCAGTTTAAGGCAGGGTAGCGAAAAACTGTTTTTT. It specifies CASSLRQGSEKLFF.

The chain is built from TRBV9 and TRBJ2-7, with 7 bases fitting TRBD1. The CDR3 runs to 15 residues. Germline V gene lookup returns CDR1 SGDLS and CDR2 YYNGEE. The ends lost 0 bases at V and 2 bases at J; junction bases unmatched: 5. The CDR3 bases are TGTGCCAGCAGCGTAGGACCAGGGACAGCCTACGAGCAGTACTTC. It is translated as CASSVGPGTAYEQYF.

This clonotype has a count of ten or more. The CDR3 DNA sequence: TGTGCCAGTTCCAGACAGGGTACCTACGAGCAGTACTTC. Protein product: CASSRQGTYEQYF. This rearrangement joins TRBV19 to TRBJ2-7, with 7 nucleotides matching TRBD1. After removal of 8 bases from V and 2 bases from J, the junction contained 6 bases not matched to a gene. The CDR3 has 13 amino acids. The germline V gene has CDR1 LNHDA and CDR2 SQIVND (reference sequence).

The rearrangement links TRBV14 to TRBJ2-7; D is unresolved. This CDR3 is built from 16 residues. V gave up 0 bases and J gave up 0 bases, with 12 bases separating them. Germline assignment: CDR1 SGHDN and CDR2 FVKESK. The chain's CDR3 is CASSQDIRVPSYEQYF. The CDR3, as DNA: TGTGCCAGCAGCCAAGATATTAGGGTACCCTCCTACGAGCAGTACTTC.

This chain's CDR3 is CASSLVNINEQFF. Here the CDR3 DNA reads TGTGCCAGCAGCTTAGTTAATATCAATGAGCAGTTCTTC. V usage is TRBV5-4 and J usage is TRBJ2-1; D ambiguous. CDR3 length: 13 amino acids. CDR1 SGHNT and CDR2 YYREEE come from the germline V gene (reference sequence). The V end lost 2 bases, the J end lost 6 bases, and 9 bases lay between the germline ends.

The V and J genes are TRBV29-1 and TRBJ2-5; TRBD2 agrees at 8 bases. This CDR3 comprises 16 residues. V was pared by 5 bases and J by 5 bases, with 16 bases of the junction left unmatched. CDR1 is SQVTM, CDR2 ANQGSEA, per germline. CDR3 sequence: CSVQAMGREVLETQYF. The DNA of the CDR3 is TGCAGCGTTCAGGCCATGGGGCGGGAGGTATTGGAGACCCAGTACTTC.

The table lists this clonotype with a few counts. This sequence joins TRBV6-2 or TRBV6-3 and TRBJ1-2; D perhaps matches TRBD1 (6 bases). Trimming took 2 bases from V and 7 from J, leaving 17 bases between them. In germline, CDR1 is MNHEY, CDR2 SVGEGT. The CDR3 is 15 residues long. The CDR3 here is CASSYEAGARGGYTF. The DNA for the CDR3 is TGTGCCAGCAGTTACGAGGCAGGGGCTAGGGGTGGCTACACCTTC.

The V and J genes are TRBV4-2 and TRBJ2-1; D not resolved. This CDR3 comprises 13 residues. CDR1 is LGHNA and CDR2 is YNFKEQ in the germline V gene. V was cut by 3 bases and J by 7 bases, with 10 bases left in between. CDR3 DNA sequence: TGTGCCAGCAGCCAGAGGATAGTGAATGAGCAGTTCTTC. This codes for CASSQRIVNEQFF.

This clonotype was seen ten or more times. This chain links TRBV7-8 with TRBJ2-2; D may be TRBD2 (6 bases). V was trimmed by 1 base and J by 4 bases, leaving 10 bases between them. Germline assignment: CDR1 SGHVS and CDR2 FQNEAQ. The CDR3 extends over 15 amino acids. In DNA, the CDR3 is TGTGCCAGCAGCTTAGAGGGAGGTAGCACCGGGGAGCTGTTTTTT. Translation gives CASSLEGGSTGELFF.

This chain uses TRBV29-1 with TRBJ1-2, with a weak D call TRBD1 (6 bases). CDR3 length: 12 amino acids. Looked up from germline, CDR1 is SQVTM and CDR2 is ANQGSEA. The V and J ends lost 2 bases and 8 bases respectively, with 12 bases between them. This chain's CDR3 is CSVELGGRGYTF. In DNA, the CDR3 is TGCAGCGTTGAATTAGGGGGAAGGGGCTACACCTTC.

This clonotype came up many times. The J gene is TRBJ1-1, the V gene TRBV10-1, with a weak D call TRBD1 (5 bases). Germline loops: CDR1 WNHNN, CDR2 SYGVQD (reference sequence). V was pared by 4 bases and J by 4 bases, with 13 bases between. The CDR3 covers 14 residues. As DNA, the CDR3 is TGCGCCAGCAGTGTTTCCAGGGCTGGCACTGAAGCTTTCTTT. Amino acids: CASSVSRAGTEAFF.

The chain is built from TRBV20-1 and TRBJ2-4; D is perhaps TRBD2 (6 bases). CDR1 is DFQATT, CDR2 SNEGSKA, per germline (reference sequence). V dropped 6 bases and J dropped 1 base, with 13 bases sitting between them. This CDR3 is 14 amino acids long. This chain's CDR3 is CSALIGGAKNIQYF. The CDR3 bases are TGCAGTGCCCTTATTGGAGGGGCCAAAAACATTCAGTACTTC.

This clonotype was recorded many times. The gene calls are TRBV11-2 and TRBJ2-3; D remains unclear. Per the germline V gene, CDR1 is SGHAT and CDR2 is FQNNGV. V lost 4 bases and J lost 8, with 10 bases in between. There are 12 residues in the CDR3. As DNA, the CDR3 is TGTGCCAGCAGCTCGGAAGGTCTTACGCAGTATTTT. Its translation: CASSSEGLTQYF.

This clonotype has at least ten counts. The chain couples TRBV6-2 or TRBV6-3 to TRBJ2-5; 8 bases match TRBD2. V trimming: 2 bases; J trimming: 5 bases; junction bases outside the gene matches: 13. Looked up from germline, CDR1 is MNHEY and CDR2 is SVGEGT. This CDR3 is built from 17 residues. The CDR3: CASSYLQRGYGGETQYF. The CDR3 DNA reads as TGTGCCAGCAGTTACCTCCAGCGGGGGTACGGTGGCGAGACCCAGTACTTC.

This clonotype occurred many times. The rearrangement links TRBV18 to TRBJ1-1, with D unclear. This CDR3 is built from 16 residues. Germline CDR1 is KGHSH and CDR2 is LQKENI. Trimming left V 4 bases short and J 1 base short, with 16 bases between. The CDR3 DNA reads TGTGCCAGCTCACGGGGTGAGGGATGGCCGAACACTGAAGCTTTCTTT. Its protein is CASSRGEGWPNTEAFF.

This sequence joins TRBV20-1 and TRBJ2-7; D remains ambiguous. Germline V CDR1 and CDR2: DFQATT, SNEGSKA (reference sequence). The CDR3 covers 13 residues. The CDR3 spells CSASSTARHEQYF. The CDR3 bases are TGCAGCGCCTCCTCGACTGCCCGGCACGAGCAGTACTTC.

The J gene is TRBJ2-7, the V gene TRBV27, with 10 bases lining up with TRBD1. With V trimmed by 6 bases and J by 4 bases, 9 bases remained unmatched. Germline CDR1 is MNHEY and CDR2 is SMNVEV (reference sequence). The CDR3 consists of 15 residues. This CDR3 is CASRQPGTGVYEQYF. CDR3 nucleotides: TGTGCCAGCAGACAACCCGGGACAGGGGTATACGAGCAGTACTTC.

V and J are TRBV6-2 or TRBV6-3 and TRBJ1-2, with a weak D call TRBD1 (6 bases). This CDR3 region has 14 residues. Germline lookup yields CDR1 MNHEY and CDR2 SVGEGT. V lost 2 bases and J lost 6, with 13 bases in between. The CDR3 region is CASSYVRQEDGYTF. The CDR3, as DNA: TGTGCCAGCAGTTACGTGCGACAGGAGGATGGCTACACCTTC.

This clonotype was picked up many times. The CDR3 sequence is CASSWKTGVQETQYF. DNA of the CDR3: TGTGCCAGCAGCTGGAAAACAGGAGTACAAGAGACCCAGTACTTC. The chain joins TRBV7-2 to TRBJ2-5; maybe TRBD1 (5 bases). Germline V gives CDR1 SGHTA, CDR2 FQGNSA. The germline V and J ends were trimmed by 4 bases and 2 bases, with 14 bases remaining between them. CDR3 length: 15 amino acids.

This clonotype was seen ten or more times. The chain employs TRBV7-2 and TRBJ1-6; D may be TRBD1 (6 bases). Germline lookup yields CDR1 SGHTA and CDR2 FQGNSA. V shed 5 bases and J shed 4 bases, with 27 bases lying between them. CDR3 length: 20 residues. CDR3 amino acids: CASSLTDGTRRRGYNSPLHF. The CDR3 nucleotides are TGTGCCAGCAGCCTGACGGACGGGACACGCCGGAGGGGGTATAATTCACCCCTCCACTTT.

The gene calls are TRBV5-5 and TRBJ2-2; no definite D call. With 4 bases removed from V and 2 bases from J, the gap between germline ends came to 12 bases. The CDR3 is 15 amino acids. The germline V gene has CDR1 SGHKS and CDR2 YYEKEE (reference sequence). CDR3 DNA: TGTGCCAGCAGCCCGCCGGCACTCAACACCGGGGAGCTGTTTTTT. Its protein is CASSPPALNTGELFF.

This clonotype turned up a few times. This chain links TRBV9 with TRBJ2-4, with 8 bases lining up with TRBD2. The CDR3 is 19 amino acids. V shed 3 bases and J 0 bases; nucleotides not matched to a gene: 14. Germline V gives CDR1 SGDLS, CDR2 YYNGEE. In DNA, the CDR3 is TGTGCCAGCAGCGGACTCTCGACGGGGGGGGTTTTAGCCAAAAACATTCAGTACTTC. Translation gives CASSGLSTGGVLAKNIQYF. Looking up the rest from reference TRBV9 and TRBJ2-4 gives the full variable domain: DSGVTQTPKHLITATGQRVTLRCSPRSGDLSVYWYQQSLDQGLQFLIQYYNGEERAKGNILERFSAQQFPDLHSELNLSSLELGDSALYFCASSGLSTGGVLAKNIQYFGAGTRLSVL.

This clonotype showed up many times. In DNA, the CDR3 is TGTGCCAGCAGCTTAGATCAGGGTTTGGGCTACACCTTC. Protein: CASSLDQGLGYTF. V usage is TRBV7-2 and J usage is TRBJ1-2, with D possibly matching TRBD1 (5 bases). The V end was cut by 1 base, the J end by 8 bases, with 11 bases between. CDR3 length: 13 residues. Germline loops: CDR1 SGHTA, CDR2 FQGNSA.